The rows below give T cell receptor beta chains drawn from one sample of a study of cytomegalovirus exposure and HLA in healthy donors. Clones were read by immunoSEQ multiplex PCR, and TCRdb kept only the in-frame ones, dropping some. The sample holds about 200,000 clones, roughly four fifths seen once. Input material: PBMCs. The receptors shown here come from a woman aged 45 to 65 in good health and CMV-seropositive. CDR3s include the opening cysteine and the closing phenylalanine or tryptophan. The D gene is left open where the match is weak. Some rows have no size entry. The others give once, few or many, or a class for an expanded clone.

d_call	clone_size	j_call	v_call	cdr3_aa	cdr3_nt
TRBD1	NA	TRBJ2-7	TRBV13	CASGQAFSYEQYF	TGTGCCAGCGGACAGGCTTTTTCCTACGAGCAGTACTTC
NA	NA	TRBJ2-7	TRBV7-2	CASSPIGETGTYEQYF	TGTGCCAGCAGCCCCATAGGAGAGACAGGAACCTACGAGCAGTACTTC
TRBD2	few	TRBJ2-2	TRBV5-3	CARSFRLLGAGGDTGELFF	TGTGCCAGAAGCTTCAGGCTTTTGGGGGCGGGAGGGGACACCGGGGAGCTGTTTTTT
TRBD2	NA	TRBJ2-3	TRBV7-9	CASSPVETGGRGDTQYF	TGTGCCAGCAGCCCCGTGGAGACGGGAGGGAGAGGGGATACGCAGTATTTT
TRBD2	NA	TRBJ2-7	TRBV6-5	CASSRGSSGGGEQYF	TGTGCCAGCAGCCGGGGGTCGAGCGGGGGAGGAGAGCAGTACTTC
NA	NA	TRBJ1-1	TRBV18	CASSPNLVNTEAFF	TGTGCCAGCTCACCTAACCTAGTGAACACTGAAGCTTTCTTT
NA	NA	TRBJ1-5	TRBV10-3	CAISVRGGNQPQHF	TGTGCCATCAGTGTTAGGGGTGGCAATCAGCCCCAGCATTTT
NA	NA	TRBJ1-2	TRBV19	CASSRQPTGYGYTF	TGTGCCAGTAGTAGACAGCCCACAGGTTATGGCTACACCTTC
TRBD1	once	TRBJ1-2	TRBV18	CASSLGQGGYTF	TGTGCCAGCTCACTTGGACAGGGTGGCTACACCTTC
NA	NA	TRBJ1-2	TRBV6-6	CASSKQGGGYTF	TGTGCCAGCAGTAAACAGGGCGGTGGCTACACCTTC
NA	NA	TRBJ1-5	TRBV7-8	CASSPSRGRGYQPQHF	TGTGCCAGCAGCCCATCACGAGGGAGGGGATATCAGCCCCAGCATTTT
TRBD1	few	TRBJ1-3	TRBV10-3	CAISADRLSGNTIYF	TGTGCCATCAGTGCGGACAGGCTCTCTGGAAACACCATATATTTT
TRBD2	NA	TRBJ2-5	TRBV6-5	CASHQGGSQETQYF	TGTGCCAGTCACCAGGGAGGGAGCCAAGAGACCCAGTACTTC
NA	NA	TRBJ2-5	TRBV19	CASSIVGQAATQYF	TGTGCCAGTAGTATAGTTGGGCAGGCCGCGACCCAGTACTTC
TRBD1	NA	TRBJ1-4	TRBV6-5	CASRSTGAGDEKLFF	TGTGCCAGCAGATCGACAGGGGCCGGGGATGAAAAACTGTTTTTT